This T cell receptor (beta chain) stems from a study of T cells after yellow fever vaccination. A word on this clonotype: Its antigen is undetermined.

Germline V CDR1 and CDR2: SGHDN, FVKESK. The CDR3 loop spans 16 amino acids. V lost 6 bases to trimming and J lost 8 bases; unmatched junction nucleotides: 10. Study-wide findings and caveats: Weaker in magnitude, the secondary response showed a faster peak on day 5 versus 15.

TCRdb redid the calling of the 5' RACE reads with MiXCR, one entry per CDR3 protein. Of 300,000 or so distinct CDR3 sequences listed, around 7% are singletons. V is TRBV14 and J is TRBJ2-1, with TRBD2 identical over 13 bases. The TCR comes from a man aged 18 to 29 who received the YFV17D yellow fever vaccine. The sample was PBMCs, taken about 41 days after the first yellow fever vaccination. The CDR3 nucleotides read TGTGCCAGCAGACCAACTAGCGGGGGGGCCACGTATGAGCAGTTCTTC. Protein: CASRPTSGGATYEQFF.